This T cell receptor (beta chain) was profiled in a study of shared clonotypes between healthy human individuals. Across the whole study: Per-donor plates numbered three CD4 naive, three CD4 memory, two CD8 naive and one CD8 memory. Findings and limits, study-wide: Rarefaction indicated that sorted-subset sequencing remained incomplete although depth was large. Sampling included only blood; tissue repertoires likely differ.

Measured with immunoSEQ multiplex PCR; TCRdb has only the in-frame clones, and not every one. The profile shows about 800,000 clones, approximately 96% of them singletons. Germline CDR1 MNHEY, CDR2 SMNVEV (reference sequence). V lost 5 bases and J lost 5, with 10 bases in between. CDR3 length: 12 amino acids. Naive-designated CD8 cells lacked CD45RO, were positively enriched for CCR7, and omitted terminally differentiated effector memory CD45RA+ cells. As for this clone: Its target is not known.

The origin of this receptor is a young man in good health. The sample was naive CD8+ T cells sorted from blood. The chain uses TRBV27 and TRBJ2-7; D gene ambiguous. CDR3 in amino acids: CASSPNLNEQYF. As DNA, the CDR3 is TGTGCCAGCAGTCCCAATCTCAACGAGCAGTACTTC.